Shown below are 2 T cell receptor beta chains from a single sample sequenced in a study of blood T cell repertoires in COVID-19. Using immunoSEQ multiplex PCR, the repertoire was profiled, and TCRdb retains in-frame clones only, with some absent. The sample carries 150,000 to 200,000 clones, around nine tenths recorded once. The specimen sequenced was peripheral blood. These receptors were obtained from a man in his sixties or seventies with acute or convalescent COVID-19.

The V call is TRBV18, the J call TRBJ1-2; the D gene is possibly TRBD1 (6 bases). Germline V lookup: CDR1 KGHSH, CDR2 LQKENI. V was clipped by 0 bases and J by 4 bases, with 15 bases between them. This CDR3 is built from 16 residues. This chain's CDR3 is CASSPPGTTSRYGYTF. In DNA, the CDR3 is TGTGCCAGCTCACCACCGGGGACAACGTCTCGCTATGGCTACACCTTC.

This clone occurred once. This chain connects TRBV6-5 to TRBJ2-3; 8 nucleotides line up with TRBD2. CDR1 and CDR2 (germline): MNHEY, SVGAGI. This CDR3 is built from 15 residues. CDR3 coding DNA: TGTGCGCTCGAACGGGGGGGCGGGAGGACAGATACGCAGTATTTT. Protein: CALERGGGRTDTQYF.